Here is one T cell receptor beta chain with its context. Antigen: not known. TCRdb ran MiXCR on the 5' RACE reads and lists one entry per CDR3 protein. Of around 320,000 distinct CDR3 sequences listed, around an eighth are singletons. The data were obtained in a study of T-cell memory formation after mild COVID-19. Study-wide results and caveats: Memory cells collected pre-infection included some clones that later responded, suggesting cross-reactive memory joined.

The germline gives CDR1 SEHNR, CDR2 FQNEAQ (reference sequence). The trim removed 0 bases at V and 5 bases at J, leaving 9 bases unmatched. CDR3 length: 17 amino acids. Sequencing input: PBMCs or a T cell subset sorted from them (not recorded which). V gene TRBV7-9 combines with J gene TRBJ2-1; 8 bases are shared with TRBD2. This sequence was found in a young man who had mild COVID-19 (a few samples of this study predate the infection). Cell type and time point are not known. The CDR3 spells CASSLALRAGGHNEQFF. CDR3 nucleotide sequence: TGTGCCAGCAGCTTAGCCCTGCGGGCGGGGGGACACAATGAGCAGTTCTTC.